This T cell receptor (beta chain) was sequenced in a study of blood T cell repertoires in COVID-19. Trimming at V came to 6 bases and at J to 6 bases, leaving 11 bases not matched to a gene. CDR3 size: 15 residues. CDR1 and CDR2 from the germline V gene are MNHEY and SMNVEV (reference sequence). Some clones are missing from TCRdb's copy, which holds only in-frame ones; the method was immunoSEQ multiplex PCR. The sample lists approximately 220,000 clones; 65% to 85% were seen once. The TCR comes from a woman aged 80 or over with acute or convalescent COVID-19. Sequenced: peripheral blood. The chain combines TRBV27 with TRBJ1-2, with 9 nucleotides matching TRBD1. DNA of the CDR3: TGTGCCAGCAGACTACAGGGGGCTATTTTTAATGGCTACACCTTC. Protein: CASRLQGAIFNGYTF.